The clone carrying this T cell receptor (beta chain) occurred a few times. CDR1 is ENHRY and CDR2 is SYGVKD in the germline V gene. With V trimmed by 5 bases and J by 9 bases, 4 bases remained unmatched. The CDR3 totals 12 residues. TCRdb called the 5' RACE reads again in MiXCR, with one record for every CDR3 protein. Among fewer than 350,000 distinct CDR3 sequences listed, more than 3% were seen once. The source of the sample is a study of T cells after yellow fever vaccination. J is TRBJ2-1 and V is TRBV10-3, with 7 nucleotides matching TRBD2. The sequenced sample was PBMCs, obtained on the day of the yellow fever booster vaccination. The origin of this receptor is a man between 18 and 29 years old who received the YFV17D yellow fever vaccine. The CDR3 region is CAISSREAEQFF. The CDR3 nucleotides are TGTGCCATCAGTTCCCGGGAGGCTGAGCAGTTCTTC.